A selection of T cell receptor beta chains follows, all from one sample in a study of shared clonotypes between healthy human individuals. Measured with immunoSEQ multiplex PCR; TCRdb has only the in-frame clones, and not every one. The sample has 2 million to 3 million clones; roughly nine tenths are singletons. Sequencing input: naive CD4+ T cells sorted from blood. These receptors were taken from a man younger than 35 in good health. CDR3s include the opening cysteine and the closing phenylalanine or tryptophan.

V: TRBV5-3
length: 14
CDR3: CARSLAGRTGELFF

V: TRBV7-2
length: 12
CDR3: CASSPKSDTQYF

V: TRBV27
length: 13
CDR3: CASSFREGQPQHF

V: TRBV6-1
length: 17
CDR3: CASSEPSQGASLYGYTF

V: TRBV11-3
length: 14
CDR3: CASSPGYPTGELFF

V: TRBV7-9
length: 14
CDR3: CASSPGLSWETQYF

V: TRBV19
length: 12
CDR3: CASSIGQTDYTF

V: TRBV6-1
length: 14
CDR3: CASSEGQGEGGYTF

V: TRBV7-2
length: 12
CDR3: CASSPRVDGYTF

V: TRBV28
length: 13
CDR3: CATTTVGGTEAFF

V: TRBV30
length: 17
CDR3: CAWSTGAGTSGIYEQYF

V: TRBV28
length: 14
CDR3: CASSLSPANQPQHF

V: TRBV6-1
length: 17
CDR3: CASSGTGTASSYNEQFF

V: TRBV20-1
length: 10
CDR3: CSASLHEQYF

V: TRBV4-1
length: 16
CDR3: CASSSGLAGWVDTQYF

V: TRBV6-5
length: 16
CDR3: CASSYRDGGVFSPLHF

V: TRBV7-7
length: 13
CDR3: CASSFAETDTQYF

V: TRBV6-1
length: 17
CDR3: CASSEALAGFNTGELFF

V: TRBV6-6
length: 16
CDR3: CASSYSSSRSYNEQFF

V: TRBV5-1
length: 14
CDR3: CASSSGQFNTEAFF

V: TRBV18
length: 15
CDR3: CASSPKSGRGETQYF

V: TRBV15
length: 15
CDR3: CATSTLDLAKNIQYF

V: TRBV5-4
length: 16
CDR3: CASSLIGQGSDYEQYF

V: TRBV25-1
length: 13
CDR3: CASSPGTSDGYTF

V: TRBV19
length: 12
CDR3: CASSIRTGELFF

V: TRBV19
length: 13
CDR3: CASSQRGRYGYTF

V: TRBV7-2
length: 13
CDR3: CASSYRGRNEQFF

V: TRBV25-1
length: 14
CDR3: CASSESDGTYEQYF

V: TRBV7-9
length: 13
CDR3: CASSLSAILEAFF

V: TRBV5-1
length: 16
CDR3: CASSPIAGGIPNEQFF

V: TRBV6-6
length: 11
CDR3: CASSQYNEQFF

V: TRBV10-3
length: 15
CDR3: CAISPIAGGPYEQFF

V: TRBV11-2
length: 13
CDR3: CASSLLAKNIQYF

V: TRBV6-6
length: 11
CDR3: CASTYYNEQFF

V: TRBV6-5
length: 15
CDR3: CASSYSGTLYNEQFF

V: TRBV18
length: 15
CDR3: CASSPGTGVGSPLHF

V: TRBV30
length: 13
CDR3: CAWTPRISEKLFF

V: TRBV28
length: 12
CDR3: CASGGRDYGYTF

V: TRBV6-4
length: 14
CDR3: CASRLEPLNTEAFF

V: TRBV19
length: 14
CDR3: CASSSQGSYYEQYF

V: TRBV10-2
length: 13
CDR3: CASRGNRAYEQYF

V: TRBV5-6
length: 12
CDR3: CASSSRHNEQFF

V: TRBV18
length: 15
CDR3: CASKPRSGSTDTQYF

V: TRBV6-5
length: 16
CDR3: CASSYTGTGLPGELFF

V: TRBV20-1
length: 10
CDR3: CSAEQDEQYF

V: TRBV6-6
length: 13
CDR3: CASSYPPFAEAFF

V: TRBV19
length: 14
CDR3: CASSMNLRGSEQYF

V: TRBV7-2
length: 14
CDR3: CASLSGGPYNEQFF

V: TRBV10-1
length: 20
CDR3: CASSESERTKGRGAKNIQYF

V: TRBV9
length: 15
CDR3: CASSARQGNNSPLHF

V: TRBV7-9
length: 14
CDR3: CASSAGTYGAEAFF

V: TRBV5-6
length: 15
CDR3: CASSLGHRSHYGYTF